This entry describes one T cell receptor (beta chain). Clones were read by immunoSEQ multiplex PCR, and TCRdb kept only the in-frame ones, dropping some. The sample lists about 9,800 clones, roughly 85% occurring once. The sample is drawn from a study of tumor T cells in aggressive B-cell lymphoma. Germline CDR1 is MDHEN and CDR2 is SYDVKM. This CDR3 has 14 amino acids. J lost 8 bases, V lost 7 bases, and 13 bases had no gene match. This clonotype was sampled from an adult with diffuse large B cell lymphoma. The sequencing sample was made of tumor tissue. The rearrangement uses TRBV28 and TRBJ1-2; TRBD1 agrees at 7 bases. The CDR3 is CASTTSKGAGGYTF. CDR3 bases: TGTGCCAGCACTACTTCAAAGGGGGCAGGGGGCTACACCTTC.